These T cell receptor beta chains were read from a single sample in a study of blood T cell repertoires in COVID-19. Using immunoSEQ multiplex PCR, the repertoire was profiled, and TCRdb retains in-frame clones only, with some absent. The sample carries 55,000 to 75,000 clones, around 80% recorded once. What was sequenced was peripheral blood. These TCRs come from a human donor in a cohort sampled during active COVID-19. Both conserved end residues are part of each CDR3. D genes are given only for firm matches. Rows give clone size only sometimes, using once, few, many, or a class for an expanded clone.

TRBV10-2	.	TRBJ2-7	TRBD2	TGCGCCAGCAGTGTCGGACGGAGTTTAGCGGGAGGGCCTGCCGAGCAGTACTTC	CASSVGRSLAGGPAEQYF
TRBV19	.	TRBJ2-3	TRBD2	TGTGCCAGTAGTATAGCGAGCGGGGCCGGGGATACGCAGTATTTT	CASSIASGAGDTQYF
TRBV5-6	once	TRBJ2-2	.	TGTGCCAGCAGTTTTCTATCGGGGACCGGGGAGCTGTTTTTT	CASSFLSGTGELFF
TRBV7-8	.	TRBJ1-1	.	TGTGCCAGCAGCTCCAGGACAGCCACTGAAGCTTTCTTT	CASSSRTATEAFF
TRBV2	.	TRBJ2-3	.	TGTGCCAGCAGATACAGCGGTGGAACAGATACGCAGTATTTT	CASRYSGGTDTQYF
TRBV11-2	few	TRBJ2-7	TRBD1	TGTGCCAGCAGCTTAGGGGGGACAGGGGCCTTAGAGCAGTACTTC	CASSLGGTGALEQYF
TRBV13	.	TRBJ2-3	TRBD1	TGTGCCAGCAGCTCGACAGGGAGAGAAGCCGATACGCAGTATTTT	CASSSTGREADTQYF
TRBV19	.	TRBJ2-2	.	TGTGCCAGTAGTATCACAGGTCTTACCGGGGAGCTGTTTTTT	CASSITGLTGELFF
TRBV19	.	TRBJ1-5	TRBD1	TGTGCCAGTAGTATTAAGGGGGGACAGGGGAGCAATCAGCCCCAGCATTTT	CASSIKGGQGSNQPQHF
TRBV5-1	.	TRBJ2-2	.	TGCGCCAGCAGCTTGGTAGTCGGGGAGCTGTTTTTT	CASSLVVGELFF
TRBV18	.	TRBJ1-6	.	TGTGCCAGTTCCGAGGGGACTCAAGGTAATTCACCCCTCCACTTT	CASSEGTQGNSPLHF
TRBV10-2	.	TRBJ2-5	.	TGCGCCAGCAGTTTAACATCGTACCAAGAGACCCAGTACTTC	CASSLTSYQETQYF
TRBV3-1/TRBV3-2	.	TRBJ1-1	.	TGTGCCAGCAGCCAAGATAAGCGTCGGCACTACACTGAAGCTTTCTTT	CASSQDKRRHYTEAFF
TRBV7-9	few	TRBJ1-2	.	TGTGCCAGCAGCTTAGGTCACAGGGCTAACTATGGCTACACCTTC	CASSLGHRANYGYTF
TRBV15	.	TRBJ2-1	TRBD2	TGTGCCACCAGCAGAGATCGGGACAGACTAGCGGAAGGGTCGGGCAATGAGCAGTTCTTC	CATSRDRDRLAEGSGNEQFF
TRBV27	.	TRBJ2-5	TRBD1	TGTGCCAGCAGTCCCTCGGGGACAGGGGGCTGGGAGACCCAGTACTTC	CASSPSGTGGWETQYF
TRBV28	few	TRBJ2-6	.	TGTGCCAGCAGTCGGACAGAAGTCTCTGGGGCCAACGTCCTGACTTTC	CASSRTEVSGANVLTF
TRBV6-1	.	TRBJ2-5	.	TGTGCCAGCAGGGAGACCCACCGGGAGACCCAGTACTTC	CASRETHRETQYF
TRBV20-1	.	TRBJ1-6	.	TGCAGTGCTAGTCCGGGGGTGGAGGATTCACCCCTCCACTTT	CSASPGVEDSPLHF
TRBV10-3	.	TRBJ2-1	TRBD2	TGTGCCATCAGTGAGTCGGGGAGACTAGCTACCACAAATGAGCAGTTCTTC	CAISESGRLATTNEQFF
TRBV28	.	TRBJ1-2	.	TGTGCCAGCAGTTTAGGGCCAGGGGATGGCTACACCTTC	CASSLGPGDGYTF
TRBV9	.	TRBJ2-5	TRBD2	TGTGCCAGCAGCGTAGGTACTAGCGGGGGGCAAGAGACCCAGTACTTC	CASSVGTSGGQETQYF
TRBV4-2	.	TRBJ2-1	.	TGTGCCAGCAGCCAAGAAGGGGGGGGGCACTACAATGAGCAGTTCTTC	CASSQEGGGHYNEQFF
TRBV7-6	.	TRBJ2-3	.	TGTGCCAGCAGCTTACAGGGGGGTTTATCAGATACGCAGTATTTT	CASSLQGGLSDTQYF
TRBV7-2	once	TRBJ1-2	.	TGTGCCAGCAGCTTAGAACAGGGCGTATTGGGCGGCTACACCTTC	CASSLEQGVLGGYTF
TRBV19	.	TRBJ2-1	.	TGTGCCAGTAGTACCAATACTAACAATGAGCAGTTCTTC	CASSTNTNNEQFF
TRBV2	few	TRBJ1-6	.	TGTGCCAGCAGCGGCCCCGGGAGCTCCTATAATTCACCCCTCCACTTT	CASSGPGSSYNSPLHF
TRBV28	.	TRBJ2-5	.	TGTGCCAGCAGCAGACAACTCCAAGAGACCCAGTACTTC	CASSRQLQETQYF
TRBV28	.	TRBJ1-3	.	TGTGCCAGCAGCACCACCGGCGGGGGAAACACCATATATTTT	CASSTTGGGNTIYF
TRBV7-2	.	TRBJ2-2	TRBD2	TGTGCCAGCAGCTTAATGGCGGGAGGGATCGGCTCCGGGGAGCTGTTTTTT	CASSLMAGGIGSGELFF
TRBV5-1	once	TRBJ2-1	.	TGCGCCAGCATGAATGTGGGTTCGGGTGAGCAGTTCTTC	CASMNVGSGEQFF
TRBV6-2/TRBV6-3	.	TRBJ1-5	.	TGTGCCAGCAGCCGGGGGGGGCAGAGCAATCAGCCCCAGCATTTT	CASSRGGQSNQPQHF
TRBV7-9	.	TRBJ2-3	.	TGTGCCAGCAGCTTCCGACACGATTGGGGCACAGATACGCAGTATTTT	CASSFRHDWGTDTQYF
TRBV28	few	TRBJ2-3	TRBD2	TGTGCCAGCAGTACGCAAGGGACTAGCGGGGGGTATACGCAGTATTTT	CASSTQGTSGGYTQYF
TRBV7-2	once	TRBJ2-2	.	TGTGCCAGCAGCGGACCCAGGACAGGGGAGCTGTTTTTT	CASSGPRTGELFF
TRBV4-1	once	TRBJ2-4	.	TGCGCCAGCAGCCAAGATGGCTCCAGGTCAATAGCCAAAAACATTCAGTACTTC	CASSQDGSRSIAKNIQYF
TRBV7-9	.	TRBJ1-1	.	TGTGCCAGCAGCCGGGGGACGGCGAACACTGAAGCTTTCTTT	CASSRGTANTEAFF